The source of this T cell receptor beta chain is a study of blood T cell repertoires in COVID-19. Here immunoSEQ multiplex PCR was the method, and the copy in TCRdb shows in-frame clones only, minus some. This sample yields some 400,000 clones, of which about nine tenths are seen a single time; about 1.7% belongs to the top ten. Trimming shortened V by 3 bases and J by 5 bases, and 11 bases separated the two germline ends. The CDR3 consists of 14 residues. Per the germline V gene, CDR1 is SGHTA and CDR2 is FQGNSA. This chain uses TRBV7-2 with TRBJ2-1; D possibly corresponds to TRBD1 (5 bases). The receptor was isolated from a woman aged 25 to 39 who had recovered from COVID-19. The sequencing sample was made of PBMCs or T cells enriched from blood (not recorded which). The CDR3 DNA sequence: TGTGCCAGCAGCTTTTTAGGGGCTCACAATGAGCAGTTCTTC. As protein: CASSFLGAHNEQFF.